Following are 8 T cell receptor beta chains from one sample sequenced in a study of post-analysis software for immune sequencing data. Whole-study findings and limits: The study found TRBV5-6, TRBV5-1 and TRBV20-1 among 5 or 6 TRBV segments more frequent in patients than controls.

For these TCRs, the target antigens are not known. Unique molecular identifiers had been added to the TCR beta cDNA libraries. TCRdb re-derived calls from the PCR reads in MiXCR, one entry per CDR3 protein. Among roughly 400,000 distinct CDR3 sequences, 39% were seen once, and the ten largest hold around 8%. Sequencing was carried out using blood. The receptor source for this set is a girl aged 2 to 9 with multiple sclerosis.

This chain links TRBV29-1 with TRBJ2-7; tentatively, D is TRBD2 (6 bases). The CDR3 spans 13 residues. Trimming took off 7 bases at V and 1 base at J, with 14 bases between the two ends. Germline V lookup: CDR1 SQVTM, CDR2 ANQGSEA. For the CDR3, the DNA is TGCAGCGGCGGGGTTGGAGGATCCTACGAGCAGTACTTC. Translating it yields CSGGVGGSYEQYF.

This clonotype was counted at least ten times. V and J are TRBV20-1 and TRBJ2-1, with D hard to call. The CDR3 contains 11 residues. V lost 6 bases and J 7 bases, leaving 10 bases between the germline ends. Germline values: CDR1 DFQATT, CDR2 SNEGSKA (reference sequence). CDR3 protein: CSAERLNEQFF. CDR3 nucleotide sequence: TGCAGTGCCGAGCGCCTGAATGAGCAGTTCTTC.

This clonotype was seen more than once but under ten times. The rearrangement links TRBV11-1 to TRBJ2-5; no firm D call. Between the trimmed V and J ends, which lost 0 bases and 2 bases, there was a span of 10 bases. CDR3 length equals 15 residues. Germline lookup yields CDR1 SGHAT and CDR2 FQDESV (reference sequence). For the CDR3, the DNA is TGTGCCAGCAGCTTAGCGGTGTCACAACAAGAGACCCAGTACTTC. This translates into CASSLAVSQQETQYF. Filled out from reference TRBV11-1 and TRBJ2-5, the complete variable domain reads EAEVAQSPRYKITEKSQAVAFWCDPISGHATLYWYRQILGQGPELLVQFQDESVVDDSQLPKDRFSAERLKGVDSTLKIQPAELGDSAMYLCASSLAVSQQETQYFGPGTRLLVL.

This chain connects TRBV7-8 to TRBJ2-1; 8 bases match TRBD2. Unmatched junction bases numbered 3, after V lost 4 bases and J lost 1 base. CDR1 and CDR2 (germline): SGHVS, FQNEAQ. This CDR3 contains 15 residues. CDR3 DNA sequence: TGTGCCAGCAGCTCCTCTAGCGGGTCCTACAATGAGCAGTTCTTC. This gives the protein CASSSSSGSYNEQFF.

This clonotype was seen only a few times. The chain employs TRBV12-3 or TRBV12-4 and TRBJ2-2; 8 bases line up with TRBD2. V was clipped by 5 bases and J by 6 bases; unmatched bases: 5. This CDR3 contains 14 residues. The CDR3 loop is CASSPPGGAGELFF. In DNA form, the CDR3 reads TGTGCCAGCAGTCCACCGGGGGGGGCCGGGGAGCTGTTTTTT.

This clonotype was recorded a few times. The genes are TRBV5-1 and TRBJ2-7; 7 bases are shared with TRBD2. This CDR3 comprises 12 residues. From germline, CDR1 is SGHRS and CDR2 YFSETQ. With 3 bases clipped from V and 7 bases from J, the junction kept 4 bases outside the gene matches. CDR3 DNA sequence: TGCGCCAGCAGCTACGCGGGAGTGGAGCAGTACTTC. Translated, it gives CASSYAGVEQYF.

J is TRBJ1-1 and V is TRBV5-1; unclear D gene. Trimming removed 4 bases at V and 2 bases at J, with 12 bases between. Germline CDR1 and CDR2: SGHRS and YFSETQ. The CDR3 covers 14 residues. For the CDR3, the DNA is TGCGCCAGCAGCCTAACCGGGTTTAACACTGAAGCTTTCTTT. It specifies CASSLTGFNTEAFF.

The rearrangement uses TRBV7-9 and TRBJ2-1, with D uncertain. Deletions cut 6 bases from V and 5 bases from J, with 17 bases between. The CDR3 extends over 15 amino acids. Germline V gene sequence: CDR1 SEHNR, CDR2 FQNEAQ (reference sequence). The CDR3 DNA reads TGTGCCAGCAGACTGGCCCCTCGGTCTGACAATGAGCAGTTCTTC. This encodes CASRLAPRSDNEQFF.